The table lists the clone carrying this T cell receptor (beta chain) with a count of one. Its target is not known. Tumor samples were taken before definitive surgery or chemotherapy. The table came from immunoSEQ multiplex PCR; TCRdb's copy has only in-frame clones and leaves some out. The sample holds about 2,200 clones, 66% seen once. The V segment lost 1 base and the J segment 5 bases; nucleotides outside the gene matches: 5. Per germline, CDR1 SGHKS and CDR2 YYEKEE (reference sequence). This CDR3 region has 14 residues. These data are taken from a study of high-grade serous ovarian cancer treatment subgroups. On the study more broadly: Mean per sample: about 14,000 reads, 6,500 to 9,000 unique TCR beta rearrangements. The study, taken as a whole, reports: Higher neoantigen levels went with greater TCR clonal relatedness. The analyses considered CDR3 and ignored CDR1 and CDR2. Different patients shared almost no repertoire; same-patient tumors shared roughly 0.095 to 0.85.

This TCR was sampled from a human donor with high-grade serous ovarian cancer. V and J are TRBV5-5 and TRBJ2-7; 8 positions match TRBD1. The source material was tumor tissue. The CDR3 spells CASSLLDRVDEQYF. The CDR3, as DNA: TGTGCCAGCAGCTTGTTGGACAGGGTCGACGAGCAGTACTTC.